The T cell receptor beta chain under discussion was sequenced for a study of T cell changes during pregnancy in multiple sclerosis. The V end lost 1 base, the J end lost 5 bases, and 11 bases lay between the germline ends. The CDR3 is 14 amino acids. Germline CDR1 and CDR2: SGDLS and YYNGEE. TCRdb's table, derived via immunoSEQ multiplex PCR, lists solely in-frame clones and lacks some. The table has approximately 47,000 clones, roughly 94% seen once. The chain employs TRBV9 and TRBJ2-3; TRBD2 might be the D (6 bases). This receptor was identified in a female donor with multiple sclerosis, enrolled in a pregnancy study. Material: CD4+ T cells from peripheral blood mononuclear cells, obtained in the first trimester of pregnancy. CDR3 nucleotides: TGTGCCAGCAGCGTAACCCCCGGGGGAGATACGCAGTATTTT. It encodes CASSVTPGGDTQYF.